Listed below are T cell receptor beta chains from one sample, sequenced in a study of blood T cell repertoires in COVID-19. Sequencing used immunoSEQ multiplex PCR; TCRdb keeps in-frame clones, though not all of them. The table includes 300,000 to 450,000 clones, 81% detected once. The source material was peripheral blood. The receptors originated from a human donor with acute or convalescent COVID-19. The donor label of this sample is uncertain. CDR3s include the opening cysteine and the closing phenylalanine or tryptophan. The D gene is left open where the match is weak. Size values are once, few and many counts, or a class for expanded clones, and some rows have none.

TRBD2,TRBV5-6,TRBJ2-7,many,TGTGCCAGCAGCGACGACATGGGGGGGAACTACGAGCAGTACTTC,CASSDDMGGNYEQYF
TRBD1,TRBV18,TRBJ1-1,.,TGTGCCAGCTCTCTCATCGCAGGGGGCGCGTCCACTGAAGCTTTCTTT,CASSLIAGGASTEAFF
.,TRBV11-1,TRBJ2-7,.,TGTGCCAGCAGCTTAGCGGCGGGGTCCGAGCAGTACTTC,CASSLAAGSEQYF
.,TRBV5-8,TRBJ2-7,once,TGTGCCAGCAGCTTGGCCCATTACGAGCAGTACTTC,CASSLAHYEQYF
TRBD1,TRBV5-1,TRBJ2-7,.,TGCGCCAGCACGGGACAGGGCGACGAGCAGTACTTC,CASTGQGDEQYF
TRBD1,TRBV15,TRBJ1-5,.,TGTGCCACCAGCAGAGGTGGGACAGGGGATCAGCCCCAGCATTTT,CATSRGGTGDQPQHF
TRBD1,TRBV2,TRBJ1-2,.,TGTGCCAGCACTTTAGAGCAGGGGGGTGGCTACACCTTC,CASTLEQGGGYTF
.,TRBV19,TRBJ1-2,once,TGTGCCAGTAACATGGGGGGGGACAACTATGGCTACACCTTC,CASNMGGDNYGYTF
TRBD1,TRBV27,TRBJ1-1,.,TGTGCCAGCTCCTGGGACAGGGGAAGTCGGGCTTTCTTT,CASSWDRGSRAFF
.,TRBV27,TRBJ2-1,.,TGTGCCAGCAGTCCTAGTGGGGCCTCCTACAATGAGCAGTTCTTC,CASSPSGASYNEQFF
TRBD1,TRBV19,TRBJ1-3,.,TGTGCCAGTAGACGCGCACCCGGGACAGCTGGAAACACCATATATTTT,CASRRAPGTAGNTIYF
TRBD1,TRBV5-6,TRBJ2-3,.,TGTGCCAGCACAAAGGGACAGCTCACAGATACGCAGTATTTT,CASTKGQLTDTQYF
.,TRBV6-4,TRBJ1-6,.,TGTGCCAGCAGTGAAACAGGGTTCTCGGATAATTCACCCCTCCACTTT,CASSETGFSDNSPLHF
TRBD1,TRBV25-1,TRBJ2-1,.,TGTGCCAGCAGTGAAATCCAGGGACAGGGGAGCTCCTACAATGAGCAGTTCTTC,CASSEIQGQGSSYNEQFF
TRBD2,TRBV30,TRBJ2-7,.,TGTGCCTGGAACAGAGGCGGGGGTAGCTACGAGCAGTACTTC,CAWNRGGGSYEQYF
TRBD1,TRBV19,TRBJ1-5,.,TGTGCCAGTAGGAGGGACAGGGCAAGCAATCAGCCCCAGCATTTT,CASRRDRASNQPQHF
TRBD2,TRBV18,TRBJ2-7,.,TGTGCCAGCTCACTCGAGAGGGGACTATACGAGCAGTACTTC,CASSLERGLYEQYF
TRBD1,TRBV2,TRBJ1-5,.,TGTGCCAGCACCACGGACAGGGGGATCAATCAGCCCCAGCATTTT,CASTTDRGINQPQHF
.,TRBV4-2,TRBJ1-5,once,TGTGCCAGCAGCCAAGAAGGGGTTCAGCCCCAGCATTTT,CASSQEGVQPQHF
.,TRBV19,TRBJ1-3,.,TGTGCCAGTAGTATCGGTTTCGGCAGGTCGGCTGGAAACACCATATATTTT,CASSIGFGRSAGNTIYF
.,TRBV2,TRBJ1-6,.,TGTGCCAGCAGTGACAGGGTATATAATTCACCCCTCCACTTT,CASSDRVYNSPLHF
.,TRBV29-1,TRBJ2-7,.,TGCAGCGTCACCCCGGGAAACGAGGACTACGAGCAGTACTTC,CSVTPGNEDYEQYF
.,TRBV2,TRBJ2-2,.,TGTGCCACCAGGGGGACTCTCGCGAACACCGGGGAGCTGTTTTTT,CATRGTLANTGELFF
.,TRBV9,TRBJ1-4,.,TGTGCCAGCAGCGAGAGCCCTACTAGTGTGGATGAAAAACTGTTTTTT,CASSESPTSVDEKLFF
.,TRBV9,TRBJ2-1,.,TGTGCCAGCAGCGTAGTTGTCAGCAATGAGCAGTTCTTC,CASSVVVSNEQFF
TRBD1,TRBV5-1,TRBJ1-4,.,TGCGCCAGCAGGACAGGGGGTTTCGGAACTAATGAAAAACTGTTTTTT,CASRTGGFGTNEKLFF
TRBD1,TRBV6-5,TRBJ1-1,.,TGTGCCAGCAGACCTGGGACAGGGAACACTGAAGCTTTCTTT,CASRPGTGNTEAFF
TRBD2,TRBV19,TRBJ2-2,.,TGTGCCAGTAAAGAAGCTCCCCCGGGGGGGACCGGGGAGCTGTTTTTT,CASKEAPPGGTGELFF
.,TRBV6-5,TRBJ1-4,.,TGTGCCAGCAGGGCCCCACAGGGTTTGATTGAACTGTTTTTT,CASRAPQGLIELFF
TRBD1,TRBV28,TRBJ2-7,.,TGTGCCAGCAGTTCTCCGACAGGGGGTAGGAACGAGCAGTACTTC,CASSSPTGGRNEQYF
TRBD2,TRBV7-2,TRBJ2-5,.,TGTGCCAGCAGCTTAGTCAGGGGGCGAACTAGCGGGAGAGGGGAGACCCAGTACTTC,CASSLVRGRTSGRGETQYF
.,TRBV19,TRBJ2-2,.,TGTGCCAGTAGTATTCGTTGGGAGATCGGGGAGCTGTTTTTT,CASSIRWEIGELFF